A single sample gave rise to the 27 T cell receptor beta chains below, sequenced in a study of spatial heterogeneity in lung cancer. Study results and limitations: Higher tumor mutation counts went along with higher counts of expanded intratumoral alpha and beta TCRs.

The time point denotes: sample taken at primary tumor resection. These receptors have no identified antigens. TCRdb re-called the 5' RACE reads with MiXCR, one entry per CDR3 protein. Here the sample spans thousands of distinct CDR3 sequences, roughly 8% being singletons. The input for sequencing was lung tumor tissue, taken at surgery. These receptors were taken from a female donor with early-stage non-small cell lung cancer.

By proportion, this clonotype is large. This beta chain represents an off-target read in a library built for alpha chains; its size is of limited meaning. DNA for the CDR3: TGCGCCAGCAGCGTCCATGGGACAGGGGGGGACGAGCAGTACTTC. This translates into CASSVHGTGGDEQYF. The V and J genes are TRBV5-1 and TRBJ2-7; 11 nucleotides agree with TRBD1. CDR1 and CDR2 (germline): SGHRS, YFSETQ. The junction had 8 bases not matched to a gene; V was cut back by 4 bases and J by 5 bases. The CDR3 consists of 15 residues.

By its share, this clonotype is medium-sized. Because this beta chain is a stray read in a library intended to capture alpha chains, its abundance should not be given much weight. CDR3 loop: CAISEAGTVNEQYF. CDR3 DNA sequence: TGTGCCATCAGTGAGGCAGGGACGGTTAACGAGCAGTACTTC. The rearrangement joins TRBV10-3 to TRBJ2-7, with D perhaps TRBD1 or TRBD2 (5 bases each). V gave up 2 bases and J gave up 5 bases, with 13 bases separating them. CDR3 size: 14 residues. Germline CDR1 reads ENHRY; CDR2 reads SYGVKD.

This clonotype was seen many times. A library made for alpha chains picked up this beta chain off target, so its size means little. This chain links TRBV9 with TRBJ2-3; D uncertain. The V end lost 0 bases, the J end lost 3 bases, and 14 bases lay between the germline ends. Germline CDR1 SGDLS, CDR2 YYNGEE. CDR3 length: 16 amino acids. The CDR3 reads CASSVGVFGETDTQYF. CDR3 in DNA: TGTGCCAGCAGCGTAGGGGTATTTGGGGAAACAGATACGCAGTATTTT.

Judged by abundance, this clonotype is medium-sized. Because the library targeted alpha chains, this beta chain is an off-target read whose size means little. The chain recombines TRBV20-1 with TRBJ2-5, with 14 nucleotides matching TRBD2. Germline CDR1 and CDR2: DFQATT and SNEGSKA (reference sequence). CDR3 length: 15 residues. Trimming took 6 bases from V and 1 from J; bases not matched to a gene: 4. The DNA of the CDR3 is TGCAGTGCGCGCGGGACTAGCGGGGGCCAAGAGACCCAGTACTTC. Protein: CSARGTSGGQETQYF.

This clonotype is termed medium-sized. This beta chain was picked up by a library intended for alpha chains and is off target, so its count carries little meaning. V and J are TRBV2 and TRBJ2-7; D may correspond to TRBD1 or TRBD2 (6 bases each). The CDR3 covers 13 residues. V was pared by 6 bases and J by 2 bases, with 11 bases between. The germline gives CDR1 SNHLY, CDR2 FYNNEI. The CDR3 spells CASRGGITYEQYF. CDR3 DNA: TGTGCCAGCAGGGGGGGCATTACCTACGAGCAGTACTTC. Based on the CDR3 plus reference TRBV2 and TRBJ2-7, the full variable domain is EPEVTQTPSHQVTQMGQEVILRCVPISNHLYFYWYRQILGQKVEFLVSFYNNEISEKSEIFDDQFSVERPDGSNFTLKIRSTKLEDSAMYFCASRGGITYEQYFGPGTRLTVT.

This clonotype is categorized as medium-sized. This beta chain came through as a stray read in a library set up for alpha chains, and its size says little. V usage is TRBV3-1 and J usage is TRBJ2-7; D is undetermined. This CDR3 region has 13 residues. V dropped 3 bases and J dropped 2 bases, with 8 bases sitting between them. The germline gives CDR1 LGHDT, CDR2 YNNKEL (reference sequence). The CDR3 DNA is TGTGCCAGCAGCCATGGCCATCCCTACGAGCAGTACTTC. Residues: CASSHGHPYEQYF.

In the case of this clonotype: This beta chain turned up in a library designed for alpha chains; as an off-target read, its abundance says little. The chain combines TRBV5-1 with TRBJ1-3; D remains ambiguous. The V gene lost 0 bases and the J gene lost 0 bases, with 13 bases spanning the gap. Germline-derived CDR1 and CDR2 are SGHRS and YFSETQ. The CDR3 loop spans 17 amino acids. CDR3 nucleotides: TGCGCCAGCAGCTTGGAACTGGGTGAAATCTCTGGAAACACCATATATTTT. This translates into CASSLELGEISGNTIYF.

This clonotype was detected many times. This beta chain lies outside the target of a library built for alpha chains; its clone size means little. This chain uses TRBV28 with TRBJ2-7; TRBD2 agrees at 12 bases. V shed 4 bases, J shed 2 bases, and the junction held 9 bases outside the gene matches. The germline V gene has CDR1 MDHEN and CDR2 SYDVKM. This CDR3 contains 17 residues. The DNA for the CDR3 is TGTGCCAGCAGTTACCCGAAACTAGCGGGAGGAGCCTACGAGCAGTACTTC. Translating it yields CASSYPKLAGGAYEQYF.

This clonotype showed up many times. The size of this beta chain means little, since it is a stray read in a library made for alpha chains. The chain is built from TRBV20-1 and TRBJ2-1; 9 bases align to TRBD2. CDR1 and CDR2 (germline): DFQATT, SNEGSKA (reference sequence). V lost 3 bases, J lost 2 bases, and 5 bases stayed unmatched. This CDR3 comprises 15 residues. CDR3 amino acids: CSASPGTSTYNEQFF. The CDR3 DNA reads TGCAGTGCTAGCCCCGGGACTAGCACCTACAATGAGCAGTTCTTC.

This clonotype qualifies as medium-sized (0.01 to 0.1%). This beta chain represents an off-target read in a library built for alpha chains; its size is of limited meaning. This chain links TRBV10-3 with TRBJ2-1; 16 bases agree with TRBD2. Trimming took 3 bases from V and 12 from J; bases not matched to a gene: 20. This CDR3 is 20 amino acids long. CDR1 and CDR2 (germline): ENHRY, SYGVKD. Here the CDR3 DNA reads TGTGCCATCAGTGATCCCGGGACTAGCGGGAGGGATGGCTACGGGATGGGGCAGTTCTTC. Translating gives CAISDPGTSGRDGYGMGQFF.

This clonotype is judged medium-sized. Within a library made for alpha chains, this beta chain is off target, and its count is uninformative. The CDR3 DNA follows: TGTGCCAGCAGCTTACCAGACCATTCCGGGGAGCTGTTTTTT. Its translation: CASSLPDHSGELFF. V and J are TRBV5-4 and TRBJ2-2; D is unresolved. V lost 2 bases and J lost 6, with 11 bases in between. The CDR3 loop spans 14 amino acids. Germline loops: CDR1 SGHNT, CDR2 YYREEE (reference sequence).

Concerning this clonotype: This beta chain slipped into a library made for alpha chains as a stray read, so its size is not meaningful. The chain links TRBV20-1 to TRBJ1-2, with D uncertain. This CDR3 comprises 14 residues. Germline CDR1 is DFQATT and CDR2 is SNEGSKA (reference sequence). Deletions cut 6 bases from V and 5 bases from J, with 19 bases between. In DNA, the CDR3 is TGCAGTGCCAAGCCAACGGGCCGCCCGTATGGCTACACCTTC. Translation gives CSAKPTGRPYGYTF.

By share of the sample, this clonotype is medium-sized (0.01 to 0.1%). The library was prepared for alpha chains; this beta chain is a stray read, so its frequency means little. This chain joins TRBV19 and TRBJ1-5, with D perhaps TRBD1 (6 bases). Germline V lookup: CDR1 LNHDA, CDR2 SQIVND (reference sequence). The CDR3 length is 15 residues. V lost 0 bases, J lost 4 bases, and 10 bases lay in between. The CDR3 is CASSIDRGPNQPQHF. CDR3 DNA: TGTGCCAGTAGTATAGACAGGGGCCCGAATCAGCCCCAGCATTTT.

At least ten counts were recorded for this clonotype. The library was built for alpha chains, so this beta chain is an off-target read and its size means little. The J gene is TRBJ2-5, the V gene TRBV4-1; 15 bases map to TRBD2. With V trimmed by 4 bases and J by 3 bases, 3 bases remained unmatched. The CDR3 is made up of 16 amino acids. The V gene's germline CDR1 is MGHRA and CDR2 YSYEKL. CDR3 residues: CASSRTSGGAEETQYF. The CDR3 DNA follows: TGCGCCAGCAGCCGGACTAGCGGGGGGGCGGAAGAGACCCAGTACTTC.

Many counts were recorded for this clonotype. This beta chain is an off-target read within a library intended for alpha chains, so its frequency means little. The chain employs TRBV19 and TRBJ1-2; D not certain. The CDR3 covers 12 residues. Trimming left V 3 bases short and J 4 bases short, with 6 bases between. Germline CDR1 is LNHDA and CDR2 is SQIVND (reference sequence). The CDR3 loop is CASSIQFYGYTF. The CDR3, as DNA: TGTGCCAGTAGTATCCAGTTCTATGGCTACACCTTC. Complete variable domain (other parts from reference TRBV19 and TRBJ1-2): DGGITQSPKYLFRKEGQNVTLSCEQNLNHDAMYWYRQDPGQGLRLIYYSQIVNDFQKGDIAEGYSVSREKKESFPLTVTSAQKNPTAFYLCASSIQFYGYTFGSGTRLTVV.

This clonotype is medium-sized. Because the library targeted alpha chains, this beta chain is an off-target read whose size means little. This rearrangement joins TRBV3-1 to TRBJ2-2; D is unresolved. Per germline, CDR1 LGHDT and CDR2 YNNKEL (reference sequence). Between the trimmed V and J ends, which lost 2 bases and 9 bases, there was a span of 4 bases. The CDR3 runs to 11 residues. The CDR3 nucleotides are TGTGCCAGCAGCCAAATGTGGGAGCTGTTTTTT. The encoded protein is CASSQMWELFF.

By share, this clonotype counts as medium-sized. This beta chain is an off-target read within a library intended for alpha chains, so its frequency means little. J is TRBJ2-2 and V is TRBV10-2, with TRBD2 matching over 7 bases. J gave up 6 bases and V 5 bases, and 3 bases lay outside the gene matches. This CDR3 has 13 amino acids. Germline V gene sequence: CDR1 WSHSY, CDR2 SAAADI. The CDR3 reads CASSPRGAGELFF. The CDR3 DNA is TGCGCCAGCAGTCCCCGGGGGGCCGGGGAGCTGTTTTTT.

This clonotype is medium-sized by share. For a library built for alpha chains, this beta chain is a stray read; little rests on its size. The rearrangement links TRBV11-1 to TRBJ2-1; possibly TRBD2 for D (7 bases). Trimming stripped 1 base from V and 6 bases from J, with 10 bases between. This CDR3 is built from 14 residues. Germline V lookup: CDR1 SGHAT, CDR2 FQDESV (reference sequence). CDR3 nucleotide sequence: TGTGCCAGCAGCTTAGGAGGGGGGGGCAATGAGCAGTTCTTC. Translating it yields CASSLGGGGNEQFF.

By share of the sample, this clonotype is medium-sized. The size of this beta chain means little, since it is a stray read in a library made for alpha chains. This chain links TRBV20-1 with TRBJ1-1; 8 bases agree with TRBD1. The CDR3 covers 14 residues. J gave up 2 bases and V 6 bases, and 8 bases lay outside the gene matches. Germline-derived CDR1 and CDR2 are DFQATT and SNEGSKA (reference sequence). Written as DNA, the CDR3 is TGCAGTGCCAAAAGGACAGGGATAAACACTGAAGCTTTCTTT. It is translated as CSAKRTGINTEAFF.

There are many counts of this clonotype. The junction and the germline gene differ at one end; a read error may be behind it. This beta chain lies outside the target of a library built for alpha chains; its clone size means little. J is TRBJ1-1 and V is TRBV14; TRBD1 matches 9 bases. This CDR3 is 14 amino acids long. Germline CDR1 is SGHDN and CDR2 is FVKESK. The CDR3: CVSSSLQGATEAFF. CDR3 coding DNA: TGTGTCAGCAGCTCTCTACAGGGGGCAACTGAAGCTTTCTTT.

This clonotype appeared a single time. With the library built for alpha chains, this beta chain is off target and its frequency is not meaningful. The rearrangement links TRBV14 to TRBJ2-3; unclear D gene. Germline V gene data show CDR1 as SGHDN and CDR2 as FVKESK. V was shortened by 4 bases and J by 0 bases, with 11 bases between the two germline ends. This CDR3 is built from 15 residues. This CDR3 reads CASSRYQTSTDTQYF. The CDR3 nucleotides are TGTGCCAGCAGCCGGTATCAGACTAGCACAGATACGCAGTATTTT.

By share, this clonotype counts as medium-sized. A library prepared for alpha chains yielded this beta chain as an off-target read; its size is of little meaning. This chain connects TRBV5-1 to TRBJ2-5; the D is unclear. The CDR3 runs to 15 residues. V was clipped by 0 bases and J by 2 bases, with 11 bases between them. Germline V gives CDR1 SGHRS, CDR2 YFSETQ. CDR3 in DNA: TGCGCCAGCAGCTTGGGAAGGGAACCGCAAGAGACCCAGTACTTC. Translated, it gives CASSLGREPQETQYF.

This clonotype was observed a few times. Because the library targeted alpha chains, this beta chain is an off-target read whose size means little. V gene TRBV11-2 combines with J gene TRBJ1-4; D not resolved. Trimming removed 5 bases from V and 7 bases from J, with 8 bases in between. The CDR3 contains 12 residues. Looked up from germline, CDR1 is SGHAT and CDR2 is FQNNGV. The CDR3 bases are TGTGCCAGCAGCCTGCAAGGTGAAAAACTGTTTTTT. Translated: CASSLQGEKLFF.

This clonotype was picked up a small number of times. This beta chain represents an off-target read in a library built for alpha chains; its size is of limited meaning. The chain uses TRBV7-9 and TRBJ2-1, with 9 bases aligning to TRBD2. Trimming removed 5 bases from V and 2 bases from J; junction bases left unmatched: 10. The CDR3 runs 17 residues. Germline CDR1 reads SEHNR; CDR2 reads FQNEAQ (reference sequence). In DNA, the CDR3 is TGTGCCAGCAGCCGCTTTAGCGGGAGTGGAACCTACAATGAGCAGTTCTTC. This codes for CASSRFSGSGTYNEQFF.

As to this clonotype: Because this beta chain is a stray read in a library intended to capture alpha chains, its abundance should not be given much weight. V and J are TRBV7-8 and TRBJ1-5; TRBD1 aligns across 8 bases. J gave up 4 bases and V 0 bases, and 2 bases lay outside the gene matches. Germline CDR1 is SGHVS and CDR2 is FQNEAQ. The CDR3 covers 15 residues. Written as DNA, the CDR3 is TGTGCCAGCAGCTTAGCTTGGACAGGGAATCAGCCCCAGCATTTT. The encoded protein is CASSLAWTGNQPQHF. The full variable domain, its missing parts supplied by reference TRBV7-8 and TRBJ1-5, is GAGVSQSPRYKVAKRGQDVALRCDPISGHVSLFWYQQALGQGPEFLTYFQNEAQLDKSGLPSDRFFAERPEGSVSTLKIQRTQQEDSAVYLCASSLAWTGNQPQHFGDGTRLSIL.

This clonotype is categorized as medium-sized. As an off-target read in a library built for alpha chains, this beta chain has a frequency of little significance. The rearrangement uses TRBV5-4 and TRBJ2-3, with TRBD2 identical over 9 bases. The V segment lost 4 bases and the J segment 5 bases; nucleotides outside the gene matches: 11. Germline lookup yields CDR1 SGHNT and CDR2 YYREEE (reference sequence). The CDR3 is 16 amino acids. In DNA, the CDR3 is TGTGCCAGCAGCCCCAGGGCGGGAGGGTTCAAAGATACGCAGTATTTT. Protein sequence: CASSPRAGGFKDTQYF. Full variable domain (remainder filled in from reference TRBV5-4 and TRBJ2-3): ETGVTQSPTHLIKTRGQQVTLRCSSQSGHNTVSWYQQALGQGPQFIFQYYREEENGRGNFPPRFSGLQFPNYSSELNVNALELDDSALYLCASSPRAGGFKDTQYFGPGTRLTVL.

This clonotype was detected many times. Because this beta chain is a stray read in a library intended to capture alpha chains, its abundance should not be given much weight. The chain couples TRBV2 to TRBJ1-4; D not resolved. The CDR3 has 12 amino acids. The V and J ends lost 6 bases and 5 bases respectively, with 7 bases between them. Germline V gives CDR1 SNHLY, CDR2 FYNNEI. CDR3 region: CASRRQNEKLFF. CDR3 nucleotides: TGTGCCAGCAGGCGGCAAAATGAAAAACTGTTTTTT.